Shown below are 28 T cell receptor beta chains from a single sample sequenced in a study of T cell repertoires in cytomegalovirus infection. Via MiXCR, TCRdb re-called the reads, giving one row per CDR3 protein. The table includes approximately 470,000 distinct CDR3 sequences, roughly 46% detected once. No antigen has been identified for these receptors. This specimen was cultured PBMCs, taken from culture after CMV antigen stimulation. All receptors come from a human donor in good health (CMV status not recorded). Some clones in this sample may be carry-over from other donors' samples.

V gene TRBV5-4 combines with J gene TRBJ2-1, with TRBD1 matching 7 bases. V was clipped by 4 bases and J by 5 bases; unmatched bases: 3. CDR1 is SGHNT, CDR2 YYREEE, per germline (reference sequence). CDR3 length equals 13 residues. The CDR3 bases are TGTGCCAGCAGCGTGGGACAGAACAATGAGCAGTTCTTC. This gives the protein CASSVGQNNEQFF.

The chain has TRBV19 and TRBJ1-6; no clear D gene. Trimming took off 3 bases at V and 10 bases at J, with 10 bases between the two ends. Germline-derived CDR1 and CDR2 are LNHDA and SQIVND (reference sequence). CDR3 size: 13 residues. CDR3 bases: TGTGCCAGTAGTATTTTCGAGTCCTCACCCCTCCACTTT. Encoded protein: CASSIFESSPLHF. Supplemented by reference TRBV19 and TRBJ1-6, the full variable domain reads DGGITQSPKYLFRKEGQNVTLSCEQNLNHDAMYWYRQDPGQGLRLIYYSQIVNDFQKGDIAEGYSVSREKKESFPLTVTSAQKNPTAFYLCASSIFESSPLHFGNGTRLTVT.

The chain joins TRBV12-3 or TRBV12-4 to TRBJ2-1, with a tentative D call TRBD2 (6 bases). Trimming took off 2 bases at V and 15 bases at J, with 14 bases between the two ends. The CDR3 has 12 amino acids. The CDR3 reads CASSLSLALGFF. CDR3 nucleotide sequence: TGTGCCAGCAGTTTATCCCTAGCGTTGGGGTTCTTC.

The CDR3 loop is CASTRWESYEQYF. The CDR3 DNA reads TGTGCCAGCACCCGCTGGGAATCCTACGAGCAGTACTTC. V is TRBV6-6 and J is TRBJ2-7, with D unresolved. This CDR3 has 13 amino acids. Germline V gene lookup returns CDR1 MNHNY and CDR2 SVGAGI (reference sequence). V lost 7 bases and J 1 base, leaving 11 bases between the germline ends.

The genes are TRBV7-2 and TRBJ2-2; D perhaps matches TRBD1 (6 bases). V lost 4 bases and J lost 1, with 13 bases in between. The germline V gene encodes CDR1 SGHTA and CDR2 FQGNSA. This CDR3 contains 16 residues. DNA of the CDR3: TGTGCCAGCAGCTCCGGAATACAGGGGAACACCGGGGAGCTGTTTTTT. This translates into CASSSGIQGNTGELFF.

This rearrangement joins TRBV4-1 to TRBJ1-2, with a weak D call TRBD1 (6 bases). Trimming left V 4 bases short and J 5 bases short, with 17 bases between. Germline CDR1 is MGHRA and CDR2 is YSYEKL. CDR3 size: 15 residues. The CDR3 sequence is CASSPGSGAPYGYTF. The CDR3, as DNA: TGCGCCAGCAGCCCCGGGTCGGGGGCTCCATATGGCTACACCTTC.

This clonotype was counted between two and nine times. The V and J genes are TRBV7-9 and TRBJ1-3, with D unresolved. V lost 2 bases and J lost 2, with 13 bases in between. The CDR3 extends over 16 amino acids. The germline V gene has CDR1 SEHNR and CDR2 FQNEAQ (reference sequence). CDR3: CASSLWNPGTGNTIYF. The DNA of the CDR3 is TGTGCCAGCAGCTTATGGAATCCGGGGACTGGAAACACCATATATTTT.

The chain links TRBV6-2 or TRBV6-3 to TRBJ2-1; TRBD1 might be the D (5 bases). CDR3 length equals 15 residues. The V gene lost 3 bases and the J gene lost 6 bases, with 15 bases spanning the gap. Germline loops: CDR1 MNHEY, CDR2 SVGEGT. In DNA, the CDR3 is TGTGCCAGCAGTTATGGGGCAGAGTCGGGCAATGAGCAGTTCTTC. Residues: CASSYGAESGNEQFF.

The gene calls are TRBV7-2 and TRBJ1-4; 9 bases match TRBD1. Germline CDR1 is SGHTA and CDR2 is FQGNSA. V shed 5 bases and J 8 bases; nucleotides not matched to a gene: 9. This CDR3 has 15 amino acids. CDR3 in amino acids: CASSIRQGGSEKLFF. The CDR3 region has the DNA TGTGCCAGCAGCATCAGACAGGGGGGAAGCGAAAAACTGTTTTTT.

In this sample, this clonotype turned up many times. This chain uses TRBV7-2 with TRBJ2-1; 7 bases are shared with TRBD2. This CDR3 has 14 amino acids. After removal of 4 bases from V and 5 bases from J, the junction contained 5 bases not matched to a gene. CDR1 is SGHTA, CDR2 FQGNSA, per germline. In nucleotides, the CDR3 is TGTGCCAGCAGCTGGGCGCGGGGGAACAATGAGCAGTTCTTC. This sequence encodes CASSWARGNNEQFF. The whole variable domain, filled in from reference TRBV7-2 and TRBJ2-1, reads GAGVSQSPSNKVTEKGKDVELRCDPISGHTALYWYRQSLGQGLEFLIYFQGNSAPDKSGLPSDRFSAERTGGSVSTLTIQRTQQEDSAVYLCASSWARGNNEQFFGPGTRLTVL.

The chain is built from TRBV12-3 or TRBV12-4 and TRBJ1-3; D call uncertain. The CDR3 length is 17 residues. V gave up 0 bases and J gave up 2 bases, with 14 bases separating them. The CDR3 DNA reads as TGTGCCAGCAGTTTAGCGAGGATTTGGGGTCCTGGAAACACCATATATTTT. It encodes CASSLARIWGPGNTIYF.

The V call is TRBV12-3 or TRBV12-4, the J call TRBJ2-1; TRBD2 is a possible D gene (7 bases). The length of the CDR3 is 14 residues. V was trimmed by 1 base and J by 8 bases, leaving 12 bases between them. The CDR3 loop reads CASSLGRGGHEQFF. CDR3 coding DNA: TGTGCCAGCAGTTTAGGAAGGGGGGGCCATGAGCAGTTCTTC.

The rearrangement links TRBV7-9 to TRBJ2-3; TRBD2 aligns across 10 bases. Germline lookup yields CDR1 SEHNR and CDR2 FQNEAQ (reference sequence). J lost 7 bases, V lost 6 bases, and 13 bases had no gene match. The CDR3 spans 16 residues. The CDR3 reads CASRPVTGTSDNTQYF. Here the CDR3 DNA reads TGTGCCAGCAGACCCGTCACCGGGACTAGCGACAATACGCAGTATTTT.

This chain joins TRBV7-2 and TRBJ2-7; 16 bases fit TRBD2. The J segment lost 6 bases and the V segment lost 1 base, leaving 3 bases of the junction unmatched. Germline values: CDR1 SGHTA, CDR2 FQGNSA. The CDR3 totals 16 residues. The CDR3 DNA reads as TGTGCCAGCAGCTTAGTGGGGACTAGCGGGAGGGGCGAGCAGTACTTC. Translating gives CASSLVGTSGRGEQYF.

The chain joins TRBV2 to TRBJ2-1, with 9 bases aligning to TRBD2. The J segment lost 7 bases and the V segment lost 4 bases, leaving 5 bases of the junction unmatched. The germline CDR1 and CDR2 sequences are SNHLY and FYNNEI. The CDR3 totals 14 residues. DNA of the CDR3: TGTGCCAGCAGTGTGGTAGCGGGGGTTAATGAGCAGTTCTTC. Protein product: CASSVVAGVNEQFF. The entire variable domain, with the rest obtained from reference TRBV2 and TRBJ2-1, is as follows: EPEVTQTPSHQVTQMGQEVILRCVPISNHLYFYWYRQILGQKVEFLVSFYNNEISEKSEIFDDQFSVERPDGSNFTLKIRSTKLEDSAMYFCASSVVAGVNEQFFGPGTRLTVL.

This chain joins TRBV7-2 and TRBJ2-1; D gene uncertain. The CDR3 spans 17 residues. Trimming removed 0 bases at V and 0 bases at J, with 12 bases between. CDR1 and CDR2 (germline): SGHTA, FQGNSA. In DNA, the CDR3 is TGTGCCAGCAGCTTAGCGCTGGCAGCGAGCTCCTACAATGAGCAGTTCTTC. The encoded protein is CASSLALAASSYNEQFF.

This sequence joins TRBV5-1 and TRBJ2-1; D is unresolved. V was pared by 7 bases and J by 1 base, with 12 bases between. Per germline, CDR1 SGHRS and CDR2 YFSETQ. This CDR3 has 14 amino acids. The CDR3 nucleotides are TGCGCCAGCGGAACGGCGGAGTCCTACAATGAGCAGTTCTTC. Its translation is CASGTAESYNEQFF.

The rearrangement joins TRBV20-1 to TRBJ2-5; D is uncertain. The CDR3 covers 15 residues. Looked up from germline, CDR1 is DFQATT and CDR2 is SNEGSKA (reference sequence). Between the trimmed V and J ends, which lost 2 bases and 5 bases, there was a span of 18 bases. CDR3: CSARLLNGMGETQYF. The CDR3 coding sequence is TGCAGTGCTAGATTGCTGAATGGGATGGGGGAGACCCAGTACTTC.

The chain couples TRBV28 to TRBJ2-5; 7 bases map to TRBD2. Germline lookup yields CDR1 MDHEN and CDR2 SYDVKM. The CDR3 has 18 residues. The junction had 13 bases not matched to a gene; V was cut back by 1 base and J by 2 bases. The CDR3 DNA sequence: TGTGCCAGCAGTTTATACTCGCGGGGGTCTCAATGGCAAGAGACCCAGTACTTC. This encodes CASSLYSRGSQWQETQYF.

V usage is TRBV6-1 and J usage is TRBJ1-1; D gene ambiguous. In germline, CDR1 is MNHNS, CDR2 SASEGT. CDR3 size: 15 residues. V gave up 6 bases and J gave up 4 bases, with 18 bases separating them. CDR3 residues: CASSDQSGLSTEAFF. CDR3 coding DNA: TGTGCCAGCAGCGACCAATCGGGGTTGAGCACTGAAGCTTTCTTT.

The chain recombines TRBV19 with TRBJ1-2; D is unclear. This CDR3 region has 13 residues. CDR1 is LNHDA and CDR2 is SQIVND in the germline V gene (reference sequence). V was shortened by 3 bases and J by 2 bases, with 7 bases between the two germline ends. CDR3 sequence: CASSIERNYGYTF. CDR3 coding DNA: TGTGCCAGTAGTATCGAGAGAAACTATGGCTACACCTTC.

CDR3 nucleotides: TGTGCCAGCAGCCATAGCCCTGGGACAGTAACAGATACGCAGTATTTT. Translation: CASSHSPGTVTDTQYF. The chain combines TRBV11-2 with TRBJ2-3; the match to TRBD1 covers 7 bases. Germline V gene data show CDR1 as SGHAT and CDR2 as FQNNGV. The V and J ends lost 5 bases and 3 bases, in that order; junction bases with no gene match: 11. CDR3 length: 16 residues. The full variable domain, with the rest looked up from reference TRBV11-2 and TRBJ2-3, is EAGVAQSPRYKIIEKRQSVAFWCNPISGHATLYWYQQILGQGPKLLIQFQNNGVVDDSQLPKDRFSAERLKGVDSTLKIQPAKLEDSAVYLCASSHSPGTVTDTQYFGPGTRLTVL.

The V call is TRBV6-5, the J call TRBJ1-4; no clear D. The CDR3 loop spans 15 amino acids. The V and J ends lost 2 bases and 5 bases respectively, with 12 bases between them. Germline loops: CDR1 MNHEY, CDR2 SVGAGI. CDR3 residues: CASSYLGNRNEKLFF. Here the CDR3 DNA reads TGTGCCAGCAGTTACCTGGGGAACCGAAATGAAAAACTGTTTTTT.

V and J are TRBV3-1 and TRBJ2-7; D might be TRBD2 (5 bases). The V gene's germline CDR1 is LGHDT and CDR2 YNNKEL (reference sequence). V dropped 4 bases and J dropped 6 bases, with 13 bases sitting between them. The CDR3 totals 13 residues. CDR3 amino acids: CASSLGPEGEQYF. The CDR3 bases are TGTGCCAGCAGCCTAGGCCCCGAGGGCGAGCAGTACTTC.

V gene TRBV4-3 combines with J gene TRBJ1-1; unclear D gene. V was pared by 0 bases and J by 3 bases, with 8 bases between. This CDR3 region has 14 residues. Germline loops: CDR1 LGHNA, CDR2 YSLEER. The CDR3 region is CASSQDGRDTEAFF. Here the CDR3 DNA reads TGCGCCAGCAGCCAAGATGGAAGGGACACTGAAGCTTTCTTT.

This clonotype was seen ten or more times. The chain links TRBV7-2 to TRBJ1-2, with 7 bases fitting TRBD1. Germline lookup yields CDR1 SGHTA and CDR2 FQGNSA. V lost 0 bases to trimming and J lost 7 bases; unmatched junction nucleotides: 5. This CDR3 has 14 amino acids. Here the CDR3 reads CASSLAGGASGYTF. The CDR3 DNA reads as TGTGCCAGCAGCTTAGCAGGGGGCGCGAGTGGCTACACCTTC.

This clonotype has a handful of counts. This chain links TRBV6-2 or TRBV6-3 with TRBJ2-2, with 14 bases aligning to TRBD2. V lost 0 bases to trimming and J lost 6 bases; unmatched junction nucleotides: 12. This CDR3 has 20 residues. Germline V gene lookup returns CDR1 MNHEY and CDR2 SVGEGT. The CDR3 DNA follows: TGTGCCAGCAGTTACTCGACCCCGACTAGCGGGAGGGCCGGTGCCGGGGAGCTGTTTTTT. It specifies CASSYSTPTSGRAGAGELFF.

This clonotype came up once. J is TRBJ2-1 and V is TRBV9; D remains unclear. The CDR3 has 14 residues. CDR1 and CDR2 from the germline V gene are SGDLS and YYNGEE. V was cut by 0 bases and J by 6 bases, with 10 bases left in between. CDR3 nucleotide sequence: TGTGCCAGCAGCGTAGTAGGCAGTCTCAATGAGCAGTTCTTC. Translating gives CASSVVGSLNEQFF.